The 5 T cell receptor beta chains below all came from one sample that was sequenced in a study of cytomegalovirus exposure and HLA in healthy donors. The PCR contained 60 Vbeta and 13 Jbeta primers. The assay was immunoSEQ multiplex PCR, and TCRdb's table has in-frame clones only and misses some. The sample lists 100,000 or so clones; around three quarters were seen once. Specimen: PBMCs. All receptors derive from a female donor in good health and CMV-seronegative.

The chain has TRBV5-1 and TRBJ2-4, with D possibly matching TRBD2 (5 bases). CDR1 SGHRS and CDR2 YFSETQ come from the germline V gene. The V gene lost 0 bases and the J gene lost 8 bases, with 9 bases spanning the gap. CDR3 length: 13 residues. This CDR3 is CASSLDWGDIQYF. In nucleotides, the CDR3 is TGCGCCAGCAGCTTGGACTGGGGAGACATTCAGTACTTC.

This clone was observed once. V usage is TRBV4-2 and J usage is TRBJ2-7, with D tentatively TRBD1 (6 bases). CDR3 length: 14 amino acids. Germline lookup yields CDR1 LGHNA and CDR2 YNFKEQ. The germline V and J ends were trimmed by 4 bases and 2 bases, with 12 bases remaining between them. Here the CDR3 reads CASSPQTGAYEQYF. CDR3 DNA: TGTGCCAGCAGCCCTCAGACAGGAGCCTACGAGCAGTACTTC.

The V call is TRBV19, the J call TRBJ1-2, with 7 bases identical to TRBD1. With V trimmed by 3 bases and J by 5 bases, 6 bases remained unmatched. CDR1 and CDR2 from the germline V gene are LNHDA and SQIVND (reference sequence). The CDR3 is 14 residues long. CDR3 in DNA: TGTGCCAGTAGTATGCAGGGACAGACTTATGGCTACACCTTC. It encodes CASSMQGQTYGYTF.

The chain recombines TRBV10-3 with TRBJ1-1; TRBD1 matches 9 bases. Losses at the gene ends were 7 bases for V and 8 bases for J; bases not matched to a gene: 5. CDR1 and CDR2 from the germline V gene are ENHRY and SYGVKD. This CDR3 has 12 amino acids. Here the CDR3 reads CAITSGTGEAFF. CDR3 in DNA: TGTGCCATCACCTCCGGGACAGGGGAAGCTTTCTTT.

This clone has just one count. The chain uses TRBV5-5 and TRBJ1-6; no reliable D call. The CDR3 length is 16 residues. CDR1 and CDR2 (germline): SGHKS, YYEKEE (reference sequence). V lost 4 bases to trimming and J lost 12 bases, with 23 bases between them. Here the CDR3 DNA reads TGTGCCAGCAGCACGGAACTAGGAGCCGCTTTAAGACCCCTCCACTTT. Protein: CASSTELGAALRPLHF.